This TCR beta chain was identified during a study of cytomegalovirus exposure and HLA in healthy donors. Points from the study as a whole: Links to common viral pathogens appeared, in a later analysis, for several of the most significant clusters.

A multiplex PCR was run with 60 Vbeta primers and 13 Jbeta primers. The method was immunoSEQ multiplex PCR; TCRdb's version includes in-frame clones alone and lacks a portion of them. The profile covers 200,000 or so clones, with roughly 80% appearing a single time and about 5.6% taken by the ten largest. Notes on this clone: Its antigen is as yet unknown.

The V segment lost 5 bases and the J segment 11 bases; nucleotides outside the gene matches: 9. Germline CDR1 reads SGDLS; CDR2 reads YYNGEE. The CDR3 contains 15 residues. Specimen: PBMCs. V gene TRBV9 combines with J gene TRBJ2-1; 14 nucleotides align to TRBD2. The receptor's source is a woman in her 30s in good health and CMV-seropositive. The CDR3 sequence: CASSPGLAGGNQQFF. Written as DNA, the CDR3 is TGTGCCAGCAGTCCCGGACTAGCGGGAGGTAACCAGCAGTTCTTC. Drawing the rest from reference TRBV9 and TRBJ2-1, the complete variable domain is DSGVTQTPKHLITATGQRVTLRCSPRSGDLSVYWYQQSLDQGLQFLIQYYNGEERAKGNILERFSAQQFPDLHSELNLSSLELGDSALYFCASSPGLAGGNQQFFGPGTRLTVL.